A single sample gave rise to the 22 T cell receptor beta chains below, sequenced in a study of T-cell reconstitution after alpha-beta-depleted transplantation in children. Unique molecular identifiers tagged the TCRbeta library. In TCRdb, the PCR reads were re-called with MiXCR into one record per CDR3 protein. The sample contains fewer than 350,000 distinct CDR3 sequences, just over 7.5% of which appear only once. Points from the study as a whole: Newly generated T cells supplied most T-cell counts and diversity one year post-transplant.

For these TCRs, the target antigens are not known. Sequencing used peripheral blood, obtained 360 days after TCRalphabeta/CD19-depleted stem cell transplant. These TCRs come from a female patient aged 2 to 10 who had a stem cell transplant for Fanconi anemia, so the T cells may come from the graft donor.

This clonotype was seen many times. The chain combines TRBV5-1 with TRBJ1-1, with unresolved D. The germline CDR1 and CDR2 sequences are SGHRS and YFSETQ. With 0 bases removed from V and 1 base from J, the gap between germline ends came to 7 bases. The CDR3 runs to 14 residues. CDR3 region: CASSLEGENTEAFF. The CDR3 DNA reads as TGCGCCAGCAGCTTGGAGGGCGAGAACACTGAAGCTTTCTTT.

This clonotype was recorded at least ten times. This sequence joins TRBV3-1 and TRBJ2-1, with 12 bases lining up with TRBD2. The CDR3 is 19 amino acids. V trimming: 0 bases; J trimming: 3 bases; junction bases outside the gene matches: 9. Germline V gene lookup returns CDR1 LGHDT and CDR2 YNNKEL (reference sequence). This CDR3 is CASSQDGLAGGPVYNEQFF. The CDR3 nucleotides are TGTGCCAGCAGCCAAGATGGGCTAGCGGGGGGGCCGGTCTACAATGAGCAGTTCTTC.

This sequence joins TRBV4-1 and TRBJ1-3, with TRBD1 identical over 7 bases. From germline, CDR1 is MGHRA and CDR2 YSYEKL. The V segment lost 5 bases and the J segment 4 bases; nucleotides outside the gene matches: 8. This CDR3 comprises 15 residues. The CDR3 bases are TGCGCCAGCAGCTATGCCGGGACAGACGGAAACACCATATATTTT. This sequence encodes CASSYAGTDGNTIYF.

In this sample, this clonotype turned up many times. Here the CDR3 reads CASRRTPVGGELFF. CDR3 DNA sequence: TGTGCCAGCAGACGGACCCCCGTTGGCGGGGAGCTGTTTTTT. V is TRBV7-9 and J is TRBJ2-2; D is unclear. With 6 bases removed from V and 7 bases from J, the gap between germline ends came to 15 bases. Germline V gene sequence: CDR1 SEHNR, CDR2 FQNEAQ (reference sequence). The CDR3 loop spans 14 amino acids.

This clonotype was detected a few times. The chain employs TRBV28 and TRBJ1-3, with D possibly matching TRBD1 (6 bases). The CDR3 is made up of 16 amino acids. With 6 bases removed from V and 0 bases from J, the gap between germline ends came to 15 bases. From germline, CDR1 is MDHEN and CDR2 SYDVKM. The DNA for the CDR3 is TGTGCCAGCAGCTCCCCCCAGGGGAGCTCTGGAAACACCATATATTTT. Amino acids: CASSSPQGSSGNTIYF.

CDR3 sequence (DNA): TGTGCCAGCTCACACGGCGGAACCGGGACTAGAAGGGATGAGCAGTTCTTC. This gives the protein CASSHGGTGTRRDEQFF. The chain uses TRBV18 and TRBJ2-1, with 8 bases fitting TRBD2. Germline CDR1 is KGHSH and CDR2 is LQKENI. Trimming cost V 4 bases and J 8 bases; bases outside gene matches: 16. The CDR3 runs 17 residues.

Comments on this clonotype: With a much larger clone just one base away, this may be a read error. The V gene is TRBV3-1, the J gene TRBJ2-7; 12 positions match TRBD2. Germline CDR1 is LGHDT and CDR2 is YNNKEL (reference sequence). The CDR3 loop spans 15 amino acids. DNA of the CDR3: TGTGCCTGCAGTTGGACTAGCGGGGCGACCTACGAGCAGTACTTC. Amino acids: CACSWTSGATYEQYF.

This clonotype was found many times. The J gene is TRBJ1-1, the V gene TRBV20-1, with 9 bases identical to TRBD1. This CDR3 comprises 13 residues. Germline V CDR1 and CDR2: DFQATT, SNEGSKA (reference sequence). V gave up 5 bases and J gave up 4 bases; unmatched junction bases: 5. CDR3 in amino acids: CSALTGGATEAFF. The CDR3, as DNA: TGCAGTGCTCTTACAGGGGGCGCCACTGAAGCTTTCTTT.

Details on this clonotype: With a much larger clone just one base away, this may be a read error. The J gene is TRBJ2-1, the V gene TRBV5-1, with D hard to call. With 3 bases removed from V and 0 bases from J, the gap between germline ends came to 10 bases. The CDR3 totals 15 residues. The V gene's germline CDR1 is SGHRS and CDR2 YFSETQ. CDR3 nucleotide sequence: TGCGCCAGCAGCTCGGAAGATCCCTCCTACAATGAGCAGTTCTTC. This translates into CASSSEDPSYNEQFF.

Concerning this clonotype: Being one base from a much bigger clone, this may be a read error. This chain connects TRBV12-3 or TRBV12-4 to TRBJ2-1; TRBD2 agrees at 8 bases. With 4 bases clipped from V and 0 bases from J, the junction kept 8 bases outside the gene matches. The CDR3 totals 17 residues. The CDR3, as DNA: TGTGCCAGCAGTTCACGAACGGGGGGGCGCTCCTACAATGAGCAGTTCTTC. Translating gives CASSSRTGGRSYNEQFF.

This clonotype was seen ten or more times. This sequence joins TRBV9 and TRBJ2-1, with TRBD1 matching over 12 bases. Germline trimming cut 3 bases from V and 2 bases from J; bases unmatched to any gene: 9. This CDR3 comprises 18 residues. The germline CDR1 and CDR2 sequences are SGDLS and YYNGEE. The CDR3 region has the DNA TGTGCCAGCAGCGGAGGGACAGGGGGCCCCAACACCTACAATGAGCAGTTCTTC. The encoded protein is CASSGGTGGPNTYNEQFF.

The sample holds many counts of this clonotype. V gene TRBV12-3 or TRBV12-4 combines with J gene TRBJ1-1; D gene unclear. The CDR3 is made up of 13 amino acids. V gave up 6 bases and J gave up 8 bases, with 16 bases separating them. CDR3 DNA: TGTGCCAGCAGCCCCGCCTTTGGAACCGAAGCTTTCTTT. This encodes CASSPAFGTEAFF.

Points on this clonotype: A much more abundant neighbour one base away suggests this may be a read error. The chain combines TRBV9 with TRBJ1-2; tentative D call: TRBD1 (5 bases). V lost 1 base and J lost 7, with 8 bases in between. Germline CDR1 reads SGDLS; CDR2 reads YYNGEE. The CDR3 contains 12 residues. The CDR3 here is CASSVQGSGYTF. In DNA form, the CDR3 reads TGTGCCAGCAGCGTACAGGGCTCTGGCTACACCTTC. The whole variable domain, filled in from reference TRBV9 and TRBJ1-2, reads DSGVTQTPKHLITATGQRVTLRCSPRSGDLSVYWYQQSLDQGLQFLIQYYNGEERAKGNILERFSAQQFPDLHSELNLSSLELGDSALYFCASSVQGSGYTFGSGTRLTVV.

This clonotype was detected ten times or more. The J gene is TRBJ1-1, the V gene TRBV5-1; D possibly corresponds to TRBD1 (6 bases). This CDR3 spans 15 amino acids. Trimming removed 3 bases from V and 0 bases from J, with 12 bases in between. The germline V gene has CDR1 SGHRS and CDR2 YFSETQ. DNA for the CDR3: TGCGCCAGCAGCTCCCCACAGGGTCTGAACACTGAAGCTTTCTTT. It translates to CASSSPQGLNTEAFF. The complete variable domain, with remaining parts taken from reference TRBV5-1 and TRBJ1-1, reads KAGVTQTPRYLIKTRGQQVTLSCSPISGHRSVSWYQQTPGQGLQFLFEYFSETQRNKGNFPGRFSGRQFSNSRSEMNVSTLELGDSALYLCASSSPQGLNTEAFFGQGTRLTVV.

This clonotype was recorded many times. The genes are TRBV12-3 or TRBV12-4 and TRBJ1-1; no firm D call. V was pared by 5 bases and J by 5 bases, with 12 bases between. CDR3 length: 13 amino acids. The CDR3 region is CASSVKRLTEAFF. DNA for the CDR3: TGTGCCAGCAGTGTTAAAAGGTTGACTGAAGCTTTCTTT.

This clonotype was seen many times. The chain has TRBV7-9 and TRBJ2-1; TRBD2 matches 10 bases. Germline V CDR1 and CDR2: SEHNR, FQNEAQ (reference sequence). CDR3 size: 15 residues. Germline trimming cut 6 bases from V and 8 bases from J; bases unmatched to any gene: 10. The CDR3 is CASRRGLAVRDEQFF. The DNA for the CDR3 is TGTGCCAGCAGAAGAGGACTAGCGGTCAGAGATGAGCAGTTCTTC.

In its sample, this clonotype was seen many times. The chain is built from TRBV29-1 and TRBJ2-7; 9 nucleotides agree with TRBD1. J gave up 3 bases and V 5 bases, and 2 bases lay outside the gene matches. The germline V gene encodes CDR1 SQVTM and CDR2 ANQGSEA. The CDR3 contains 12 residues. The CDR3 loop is CSVRGQGYEQYF. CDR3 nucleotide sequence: TGCAGCGTTAGGGGACAGGGCTACGAGCAGTACTTC.

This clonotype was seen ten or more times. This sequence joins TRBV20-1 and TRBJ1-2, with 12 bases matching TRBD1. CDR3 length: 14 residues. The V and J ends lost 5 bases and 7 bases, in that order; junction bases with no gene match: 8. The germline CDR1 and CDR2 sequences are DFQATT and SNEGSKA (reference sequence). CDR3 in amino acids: CSAGTGTGGSGYTF. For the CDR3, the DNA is TGCAGTGCTGGAACCGGGACAGGGGGCTCTGGCTACACCTTC.

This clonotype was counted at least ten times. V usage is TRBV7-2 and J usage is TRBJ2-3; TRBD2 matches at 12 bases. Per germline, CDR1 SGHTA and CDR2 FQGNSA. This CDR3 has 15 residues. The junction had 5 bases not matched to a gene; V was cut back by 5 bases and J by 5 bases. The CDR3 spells CASSPSGGGGDTQYF. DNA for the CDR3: TGTGCCAGCAGCCCTAGCGGGGGGGGTGGAGATACGCAGTATTTT.

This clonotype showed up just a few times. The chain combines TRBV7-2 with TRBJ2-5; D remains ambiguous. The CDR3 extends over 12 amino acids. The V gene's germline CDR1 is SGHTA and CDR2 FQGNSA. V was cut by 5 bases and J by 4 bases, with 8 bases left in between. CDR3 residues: CASSPAAETQYF. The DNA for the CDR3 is TGTGCCAGCAGCCCCGCTGCAGAGACCCAGTACTTC.

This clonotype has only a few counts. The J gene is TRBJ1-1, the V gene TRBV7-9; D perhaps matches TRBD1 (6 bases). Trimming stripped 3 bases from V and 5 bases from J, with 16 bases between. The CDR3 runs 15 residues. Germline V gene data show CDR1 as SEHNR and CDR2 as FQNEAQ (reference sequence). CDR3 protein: CASSFQFGGGTEAFF. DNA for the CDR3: TGTGCCAGCAGCTTCCAGTTTGGGGGCGGTACTGAAGCTTTCTTT.

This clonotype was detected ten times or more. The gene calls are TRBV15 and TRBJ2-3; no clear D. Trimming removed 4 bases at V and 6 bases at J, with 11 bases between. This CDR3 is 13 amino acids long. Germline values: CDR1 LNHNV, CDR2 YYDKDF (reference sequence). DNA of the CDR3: TGTGCCACCAGCAAATCAGCGTGGGATACGCAGTATTTT. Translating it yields CATSKSAWDTQYF.